The clone carrying this TCR beta chain has just a few counts. Generated by immunoSEQ multiplex PCR, the TCRdb table keeps only in-frame clones and is missing some. Here the sample spans 60,000 to 85,000 clones, about four fifths being singletons. This entry comes from a study of blood T cell repertoires in COVID-19. Germline-derived CDR1 and CDR2 are MDHEN and SYDVKM. Germline trimming cut 2 bases from V and 1 base from J; bases unmatched to any gene: 12. The CDR3 spans 18 residues. This clonotype was obtained from an older woman with acute or convalescent COVID-19. V and J are TRBV28 and TRBJ1-1, with 8 nucleotides matching TRBD1. What was sequenced was peripheral blood. CDR3 nucleotides: TGTGCCAGCAGTTTAGCCCCACGACAGGGGTCGTCGAACACTGAAGCTTTCTTT. Its translation is CASSLAPRQGSSNTEAFF. Filled out from reference TRBV28 and TRBJ1-1, the complete variable domain reads DVKVTQSSRYLVKRTGEKVFLECVQDMDHENMFWYRQDPGLGLRLIYFSYDVKMKEKGDIPEGYSVSREKKERFSLILESASTNQTSMYLCASSLAPRQGSSNTEAFFGQGTRLTVV.